The sequence of this T cell receptor (beta chain) was determined in a study of CD8 T cells in ankylosing spondylitis. TCRdb passed the 5' RACE reads through MiXCR, listing each CDR3 protein once. The table shows approximately 540,000 distinct CDR3 sequences, with approximately 12% occurring only once. Study conclusions and caveats: A motif in TCR beta, a set of several highly homologous variants, appeared characteristic of ankylosing spondylitis blood. Disease-linked clones reportedly showed significant enrichment in matched ankylosing spondylitis synovial fluid. The disease-linked clones had a CD8+ phenotype and low blood frequencies.

This clonotype was counted only a few times. Its antigen is unknown. The sequence derives from a male donor with ankylosing spondylitis. The sample comprised blood, either unsorted or a sorted T cell fraction (not recorded which).

The CDR3 spells CASSDETGNEQFF. Written as DNA, the CDR3 is TGTGCCAGCAGTGACGAGACAGGGAATGAGCAGTTCTTC. The chain couples TRBV2 to TRBJ2-1; 7 nucleotides line up with TRBD1. V lost 3 bases and J lost 7; bases outside the gene matches: 3. This CDR3 has 13 residues. Germline CDR1 SNHLY, CDR2 FYNNEI.